This note documents a single T cell receptor beta chain sequence. Its antigen is still unknown. Qualities for individual bases were not recorded, and no much larger clone is one base off. The library was obtained by 5' RACE. TCRdb lists the instrument as Illumina HiSeq 2500. A second PCR of roughly 7 to 11 cycles was performed with a sample-barcoded 5' primer and a J-beta primer mix. Each TCR beta cDNA molecule received a unique molecular identifier from a template-switch 5' adaptor carrying 12 random nucleotides. Each sample yielded at least 2.5 million CDR3-containing paired-end reads. The Mint cDNA synthesis kit, primed by a TRBC-specific oligonucleotide, was used to synthesize first-strand cDNA from all RNA. Following uracil-DNA glycosylase treatment, a first 18-cycle PCR with universal primers M1SS and BC2_uni_R was performed on all cDNA. The original methods were these. For normalization, 1 million high-quality reads, each with a distinct molecular identifier, were randomly selected from each sample. Instead of being binned into consensus sequences, reads that shared molecular identifiers were thrown out. MiTCR, set to a Q25 quality threshold and the strictest error-elimination algorithm, was used for CDR3 identification, clonotype clustering and error correction. A nonparametric unseen species model with Euler transformation was used to estimate lower-bound total TCR beta diversity. TCRdb applied fastp at Q25 and MiXCR to the public reads, then kept only in-frame beta chains. One record per CDR3 amino acid sequence lists the most common genes and DNA. For this entry, the V and J calls and clone size follow TCRdb and not the study's own pipeline. A total of around 1,600,000 distinct CDR3 sequences appear in this sample, about 45% of them only once. Just over 4% of the sample rests with the top ten.

This sample is drawn from a study of blood T cells in healthy people across ages (dated by TCRdb to the mid-2010s). Background on the whole study: Template switching captured roughly one uniquely barcoded TCR beta cDNA molecule per two T cells in model experiments. For two donors (one aged 18 to 30 and one aged 80 or older), the study analyzed two additional independent replicas of 1 million unique cDNA reads from the same blood draw. To avoid experimental bias, donors of different ages were distributed randomly across sequencing lanes. Using deep sequencing normalized with unique cDNA molecular identifiers, the study measured how TCR beta repertoire diversity changes with age. Donors were grouped into four age groups: young (average approximately 16 years), middle-aged (39), aged (around 60) and long-lived (roughly 80).

On the study overall, not on this receptor specifically: Because donor CMV infection status was unknown, age-related changes in expanded clonotypes were potentially confounded. The long-lived group showed more naive CD4+ T cells, fewer expanded clones and increased TCR diversity than the aged group, suggesting age selection. The percentage of naive T cells measured by flow cytometry correlated strongly with observed TCR beta diversity. As age increased, observed TCR beta diversity per million T cells dropped in a roughly linear way, and a significant reduction was already evident by age roughly 40. Since profiling was done on bulk unsorted PBMCs, naive and antigen-experienced compartments could not be conclusively compared. Estimates of total diversity based on one million sequenced T cells were regarded as lower bounds and as underestimates.

The germline V gene provides CDR1 KGHSH and CDR2 LQKENI. Reading from cysteine to phenylalanine, the CDR3 counts 14 amino acids. Solely the CDR3 DNA is kept, with 42 bases framed from the first base. Systemically healthy Caucasian individuals from Russia, around 38 in total and aged about 6 to 100 years, were included as donors. Around 10 milliliters of peripheral blood were drawn from each donor into EDTA-treated Vacutainer tubes. PBMCs were isolated by Ficoll-Paque density-gradient centrifugation, with at least 6 million obtained per sample. Trizol reagent was used to extract total RNA from PBMCs, with at least 5 micrograms per sample. For every donor, an aliquot of PBMCs went through flow cytometry to measure the percentages of naive CD45RAhigh/CD27high T cells.

Sequencing input: blood. Rearrangement joined TRBV18 to TRBJ2-5; the central 10 bases match TRBD2. The last part of the DNA fits TRBJ2-7 better; the J call may be wrong. The receptor's source is a woman in her late teens or twenties in good health. The nucleotides are TGTGCCAGCTCCGGAGGACTAGCGGTATACGAGCAGTACTTC. Its amino acids are CASSGGLAVYEQYF.